Listed below are T cell receptor beta chains from one sample, sequenced in a study of neurological immune-mediated disorders. TCRdb called the 5' RACE reads again in MiXCR, with one record for every CDR3 protein. This table has about 71,000 distinct CDR3 sequences, roughly 10% appearing once. Source material: PBMCs. These receptors originate from a man aged 25-45 years in good health. Both conserved end residues are part of each CDR3. D genes are given only for firm matches. The size entry is marked missing in some rows and otherwise reads once, few, many or a size class.

D gene,clone size,V gene,J gene,CDR3 protein,CDR3 DNA
.,.,TRBV28,TRBJ2-3,CAWQGRMGDTQYF,TGTGCCTGGCAGGGGCGCATGGGAGATACGCAGTATTTT
TRBD1,many,TRBV28,TRBJ2-1,CASRRRGRDEQFF,TGTGCCAGCAGACGAAGGGGGCGGGATGAGCAGTTCTTC
TRBD1,many,TRBV7-8,TRBJ1-2,CASSWLTGTGFYGYTF,TGTGCCAGCAGCTGGCTCACCGGGACAGGTTTTTATGGCTACACCTTC
TRBD2,many,TRBV5-1,TRBJ2-2,CASSSGTSGATGELFF,TGCGCCAGCAGCTCAGGGACTAGCGGAGCCACCGGGGAGCTGTTTTTT
.,many,TRBV12-3/TRBV12-4,TRBJ2-7,CASSSGTLNEQYF,TGTGCCAGCAGTTCCGGGACGCTCAACGAGCAGTACTTC
.,many,TRBV12-3/TRBV12-4,TRBJ1-2,CASSLGGSSGYTF,TGTGCCAGCAGTTTAGGGGGTTCGTCTGGCTACACCTTC
.,many,TRBV20-1,TRBJ1-2,CSASGQLGGYGYTF,TGCAGTGCTAGTGGACAGTTAGGAGGCTATGGCTACACCTTC
TRBD2,many,TRBV28,TRBJ2-3,CASSGLAGRTDTQYF,TGTGCCAGCAGCGGACTAGCGGGACGAACAGATACGCAGTATTTT
.,many,TRBV7-2,TRBJ1-5,CASSYDRASNQPQHF,TGTGCCAGCAGCTACGACCGAGCTTCTAATCAGCCCCAGCATTTT
.,many,TRBV5-1,TRBJ2-3,CASSPVRERDTQYF,TGCGCCAGCAGCCCGGTGAGGGAGAGAGATACGCAGTATTTT
TRBD2,many,TRBV27,TRBJ2-1,CASSWGGVDNEQFF,TGTGCCAGCAGTTGGGGGGGGGTCGACAATGAGCAGTTCTTC
.,many,TRBV10-3,TRBJ2-2,CATLGTTNTGELFF,TGTGCCACCCTGGGGACAACGAACACCGGGGAGCTGTTTTTT
TRBD2,many,TRBV11-3,TRBJ2-1,CASSPSAGGGDEQFF,TGTGCCAGCAGCCCCTCAGCGGGAGGGGGCGATGAGCAGTTCTTC
TRBD2,many,TRBV5-1,TRBJ2-7,CASSLGLAGVIEQYF,TGCGCCAGCAGCTTGGGTCTAGCGGGAGTTATCGAGCAGTACTTC
TRBD2,many,TRBV4-1,TRBJ2-2,CASSQESAGTSGGELFF,TGCGCCAGCAGCCAAGAATCTGCCGGGACTAGCGGCGGGGAGCTGTTTTTT
.,many,TRBV27,TRBJ2-7,CATKDPWGEQYF,TGTGCCACCAAAGATCCGTGGGGCGAGCAGTACTTC
.,.,TRBV12-3/TRBV12-4,TRBJ2-7,CASSFHEISYEQYF,TGTGCCAGCAGTTTCCACGAAATTTCCTACGAGCAGTACTTC
TRBD2,medium-sized,TRBV20-1,TRBJ2-2,CSARKAGDTGELFF,TGCAGTGCTAGAAAGGCGGGGGACACCGGGGAGCTGTTTTTT
.,many,TRBV6-1,TRBJ1-2,CASSPLNTF,TGTGCCAGCAGCCCTTTGAACACCTTC
.,many,TRBV28,TRBJ2-7,CASIQSHSYEQYF,TGTGCCAGCATACAATCACACTCCTACGAGCAGTACTTC
.,.,TRBV5-1,TRBJ2-7,CASSPEVGSSYEQYF,TGCGCCAGCAGCCCGGAGGTTGGTAGTTCCTACGAGCAGTACTTC
.,many,TRBV10-3,TRBJ2-7,CAISESEPGHNYEQYF,TGTGCCATCAGTGAGTCTGAACCGGGACATAACTACGAGCAGTACTTC
.,once,TRBV12-3/TRBV12-4,TRBJ1-5,CSISSNKNSNQPQHF,TGTTCCATCAGTTCCAATAAAAATAGCAATCAGCCCCAGCATTTT